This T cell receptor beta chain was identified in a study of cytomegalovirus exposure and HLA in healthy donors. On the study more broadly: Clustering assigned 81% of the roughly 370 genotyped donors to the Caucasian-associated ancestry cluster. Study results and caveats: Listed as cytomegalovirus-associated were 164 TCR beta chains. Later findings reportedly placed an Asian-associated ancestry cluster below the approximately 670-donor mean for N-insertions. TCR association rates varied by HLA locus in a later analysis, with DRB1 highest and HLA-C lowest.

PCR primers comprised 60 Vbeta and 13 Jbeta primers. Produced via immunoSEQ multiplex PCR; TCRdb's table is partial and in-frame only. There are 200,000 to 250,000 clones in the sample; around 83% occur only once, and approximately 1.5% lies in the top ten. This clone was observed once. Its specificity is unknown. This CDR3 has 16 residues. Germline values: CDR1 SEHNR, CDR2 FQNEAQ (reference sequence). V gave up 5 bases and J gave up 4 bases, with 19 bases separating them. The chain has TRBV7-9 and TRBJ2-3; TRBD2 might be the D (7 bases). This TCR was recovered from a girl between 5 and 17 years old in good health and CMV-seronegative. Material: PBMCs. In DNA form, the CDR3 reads TGTGCCAGCAGCCCCGGGGGGCTAGCGGTATCAGATACGCAGTATTTT. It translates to CASSPGGLAVSDTQYF.